This TCR beta chain originates from a study of blood T cell repertoires in COVID-19. Study context: T cells, B-cell-depleted T cells, or PBMCs supplied cDNA or gDNA.

The CDR3 is 13 residues long. Germline V gene data show CDR1 as SGHVS and CDR2 as FQNEAQ. The germline V and J ends were trimmed by 5 bases and 3 bases, with 11 bases remaining between them. Seattle researchers signed up patients amid active infection and tracked them longitudinally. As handled by the study authors: Reference gene primer amplification gave nucleated cell count estimates. Assay used: immunoSEQ multiplex PCR; TCRdb lists only in-frame clones, some missing. V, J and clone size reflect that table, while D and trimming were determined from the DNA. This sample has 150,000 to 200,000 clones, with roughly 77% found just once.

Sample: peripheral blood. The clonotype was recovered from a woman over 75 with COVID-19, enrolled during active disease. This chain uses TRBV7-8 with TRBJ2-7; D remains unclear. DNA of the CDR3: TGTGCCAGCAGCGATACAGTGGACTACGAGCAGTACTTC. Protein: CASSDTVDYEQYF.